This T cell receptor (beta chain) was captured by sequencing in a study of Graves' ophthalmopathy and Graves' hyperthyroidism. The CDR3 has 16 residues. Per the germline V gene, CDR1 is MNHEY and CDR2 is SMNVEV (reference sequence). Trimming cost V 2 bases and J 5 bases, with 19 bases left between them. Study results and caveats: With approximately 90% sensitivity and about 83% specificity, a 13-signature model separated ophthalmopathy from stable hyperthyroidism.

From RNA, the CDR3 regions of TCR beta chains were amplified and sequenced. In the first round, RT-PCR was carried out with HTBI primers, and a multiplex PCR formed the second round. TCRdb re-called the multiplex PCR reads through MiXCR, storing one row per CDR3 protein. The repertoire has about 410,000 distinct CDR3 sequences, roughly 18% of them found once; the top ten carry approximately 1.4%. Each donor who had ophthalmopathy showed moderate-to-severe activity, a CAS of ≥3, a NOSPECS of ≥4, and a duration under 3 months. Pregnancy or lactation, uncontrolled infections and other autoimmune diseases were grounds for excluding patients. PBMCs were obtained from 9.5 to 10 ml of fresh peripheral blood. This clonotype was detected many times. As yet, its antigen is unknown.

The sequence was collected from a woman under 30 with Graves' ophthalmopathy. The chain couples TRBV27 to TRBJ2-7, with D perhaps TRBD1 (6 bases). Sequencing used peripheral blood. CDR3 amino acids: CASSLEWAAGTNEQYF. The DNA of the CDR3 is TGTGCCAGCAGTTTAGAGTGGGCGGCAGGGACAAACGAGCAGTACTTC.